A single sample gave rise to the 27 T cell receptor beta chains below, sequenced in a study of blood T cell repertoires in COVID-19. TCRdb keeps only in-frame clones here, not all; method: immunoSEQ multiplex PCR. The table shows 46,000 or so clones, with approximately 88% occurring only once. Sequencing input: peripheral blood. These TCRs come from a man between 50 and 59 years old with acute or convalescent COVID-19.

The chain combines TRBV4-2 with TRBJ2-7, with 7 bases that match TRBD1. The CDR3 loop spans 17 amino acids. CDR1 LGHNA and CDR2 YNFKEQ come from the germline V gene. Germline trimming cut 3 bases from V and 0 bases from J; bases unmatched to any gene: 11. The CDR3 sequence: CASSQIQWGQSSYEQYF. The CDR3 DNA follows: TGTGCCAGCAGCCAGATACAGTGGGGACAGAGCTCCTACGAGCAGTACTTC.

This chain's CDR3 is CASSTLVGAGGYTF. The CDR3 region has the DNA TGTGCCAGCAGCACCCTGGTGGGGGCTGGAGGCTACACCTTC. The V call is TRBV9, the J call TRBJ1-2; D is possibly TRBD1 (6 bases). CDR3 length equals 14 residues. Trimming removed 4 bases at V and 8 bases at J, with 18 bases between. Per germline, CDR1 SGDLS and CDR2 YYNGEE.

V usage is TRBV21-1 and J usage is TRBJ1-1; TRBD1 reflects the table's D call only, with no check against the DNA. TRBV21-1 is a known pseudogene. This CDR3 contains 16 residues. CDR3 region: CASSKAWLVMHTEAFF. CDR3 bases: TGTGCCAGCAGCAAAGCGTGGCTCGTAATGCACACTGAAGCTTTCTTT.

This chain joins TRBV6-1 and TRBJ1-5; no definite D call. The germline V gene encodes CDR1 MNHNS and CDR2 SASEGT. CDR3 length: 13 amino acids. V gave up 3 bases and J gave up 4 bases, with 7 bases separating them. CDR3 DNA: TGTGCCAGCAGTGATAGTAAAAATCAGCCCCAGCATTTT. It is translated as CASSDSKNQPQHF.

This clone has just a few counts. The chain carries TRBV25-1 and TRBJ1-3; 8 nucleotides agree with TRBD1. V was clipped by 4 bases and J by 1 base; unmatched bases: 6. This CDR3 contains 16 residues. Per the germline V gene, CDR1 is MGHDK and CDR2 is SYGVNS. The CDR3 loop is CASSAMQGASGNTIYF. CDR3 bases: TGTGCCAGCAGTGCTATGCAGGGGGCATCTGGAAACACCATATATTTT.

The V and J genes are TRBV12-3 or TRBV12-4 and TRBJ1-1; no clear D. This CDR3 has 13 residues. Trimming removed 3 bases from V and 3 bases from J, with 8 bases in between. The CDR3 sequence: CASSFLEDTEAFF. In DNA, the CDR3 is TGTGCCAGCAGTTTTTTGGAGGACACTGAAGCTTTCTTT.

The CDR3 DNA sequence: TGTGCCATCAGTGAGGAGGGGTTGGGGGGGCAAGAGACCCAGTACTTC. This sequence encodes CAISEEGLGGQETQYF. The V and J genes are TRBV10-3 and TRBJ2-5, with 7 bases lining up with TRBD2. Germline CDR1 is ENHRY and CDR2 is SYGVKD. Germline trimming cut 2 bases from V and 2 bases from J; bases unmatched to any gene: 8. This CDR3 is 16 amino acids long.

V gene TRBV11-2 combines with J gene TRBJ1-2; the D gene is possibly TRBD1 (5 bases). V was clipped by 2 bases and J by 10 bases, with 14 bases between them. The germline CDR1 and CDR2 sequences are SGHAT and FQNNGV. This CDR3 is built from 13 residues. The CDR3 nucleotides read TGTGCCAGCAGCTTATATCAAGACAGCTCCTACACCTTC. Its translation is CASSLYQDSSYTF.

This clone was seen only a few times. This chain connects TRBV28 to TRBJ1-5; D is uncertain. V lost 2 bases and J 7 bases, leaving 12 bases between the germline ends. The CDR3 has 14 amino acids. Germline V gene data show CDR1 as MDHEN and CDR2 as SYDVKM. CDR3 sequence reads: CASSLAGSGQPQHF. As DNA, the CDR3 is TGTGCCAGCAGTTTAGCCGGGTCGGGGCAGCCCCAGCATTTT.

This chain connects TRBV12-3 or TRBV12-4 to TRBJ2-7, with TRBD1 identical over 7 bases. This CDR3 region has 13 residues. The trim removed 3 bases at V and 2 bases at J, leaving 1 base unmatched. The CDR3 DNA sequence: TGTGCCAGCAGTTTGGGACAGCCCTACGAGCAGTACTTC. This translates into CASSLGQPYEQYF.

The rearrangement uses TRBV6-1 and TRBJ1-1; tentative D call: TRBD1 (6 bases). The CDR3 extends over 15 amino acids. The germline V gene has CDR1 MNHNS and CDR2 SASEGT. Trimming left V 3 bases short and J 0 bases short, with 11 bases between. This CDR3 is CASSDSGQMNTEAFF. The CDR3 DNA follows: TGTGCCAGCAGTGATTCAGGACAGATGAACACTGAAGCTTTCTTT.

This rearrangement joins TRBV7-3 to TRBJ1-5; 7 bases line up with TRBD1. Germline lookup yields CDR1 SGHTA and CDR2 FQGTGA. V dropped 6 bases and J dropped 4; count of bases not matched to a gene: 6. This CDR3 comprises 14 residues. The CDR3 spells CASSHGQANQPQHF. The CDR3 nucleotides read TGTGCCAGCAGTCACGGACAGGCGAATCAGCCCCAGCATTTT.

The CDR3 region is CASSSSGQFPNYGYTF. The CDR3 DNA follows: TGTGCCAGCAGTTCCTCTGGACAGTTCCCTAACTATGGCTACACCTTC. The chain carries TRBV6-5 and TRBJ1-2, with TRBD1 as a possible D gene (6 bases). The CDR3 consists of 16 residues. Per the germline V gene, CDR1 is MNHEY and CDR2 is SVGAGI. Trimming stripped 4 bases from V and 0 bases from J, with 15 bases between.

This sequence joins TRBV7-9 and TRBJ1-2, with D perhaps TRBD1 (6 bases). Trimming took 5 bases from V and 7 from J, leaving 23 bases between them. Per germline, CDR1 SEHNR and CDR2 FQNEAQ (reference sequence). The CDR3 is 16 residues long. CDR3 loop: CASSPQNGQLTIGYTF. The CDR3 DNA is TGTGCCAGCAGCCCACAAAACGGACAGTTAACGATTGGCTACACCTTC.

The chain recombines TRBV24-1 with TRBJ2-7; 11 bases are shared with TRBD1. The CDR3 covers 15 residues. The germline gives CDR1 KGHDR, CDR2 SFDVKD. The ends lost 4 bases at V and 3 bases at J; junction bases unmatched: 4. This chain's CDR3 is CATSDPGQGDYEQYF. In DNA form, the CDR3 reads TGTGCCACCAGTGACCCGGGACAGGGGGACTACGAGCAGTACTTC.

This chain connects TRBV19 to TRBJ1-6; 7 nucleotides match TRBD1. V trimming: 6 bases; J trimming: 8 bases; junction bases outside the gene matches: 7. There are 14 residues in the CDR3. From germline, CDR1 is LNHDA and CDR2 SQIVND (reference sequence). Written as DNA, the CDR3 is TGTGCCAGTAGGACACAGGGGCCTGATTCACCCCTCCACTTT. Translated: CASRTQGPDSPLHF.

As DNA, the CDR3 is TGTGCCAGCAGCTTTCAGGGTTCCTATAATTCACCCCTCCACTTT. Encoded protein: CASSFQGSYNSPLHF. The V and J genes are TRBV7-2 and TRBJ1-6, with D possibly being TRBD1 (5 bases). This CDR3 comprises 15 residues. CDR1 and CDR2 from the germline V gene are SGHTA and FQGNSA. The V end was cut by 3 bases, the J end by 1 base, with 7 bases between.

The genes are TRBV18 and TRBJ1-1; 7 nucleotides match TRBD1. With V trimmed by 5 bases and J by 10 bases, 19 bases remained unmatched. The CDR3 totals 16 residues. The V gene's germline CDR1 is KGHSH and CDR2 LQKENI. The CDR3: CASSSRRQAGGGVAFF. Here the CDR3 DNA reads TGTGCCAGCTCATCAAGACGACAGGCAGGGGGAGGAGTAGCTTTCTTT. Combining the CDR3 with reference TRBV18 and TRBJ1-1 gives the whole variable domain NAGVMQNPRHLVRRRGQEARLRCSPMKGHSHVYWYRQLPEEGLKFMVYLQKENIIDESGMPKERFSAEFPKEGPSILRIQQVVRGDSAAYFCASSSRRQAGGGVAFFGQGTRLTVV.

The chain is built from TRBV4-2 and TRBJ1-6; D gene uncertain. This CDR3 has 18 residues. The germline CDR1 and CDR2 sequences are LGHNA and YNFKEQ. V shed 0 bases and J shed 2 bases, with 14 bases lying between them. The DNA for the CDR3 is TGTGCCAGCAGCCAAGATGAGGGCCTTACGACCTATAATTCACCCCTCCACTTT. Encoded protein: CASSQDEGLTTYNSPLHF.

The chain couples TRBV28 to TRBJ1-1; weak D call: TRBD1 (5 bases). Per the germline V gene, CDR1 is MDHEN and CDR2 is SYDVKM. Trimming took 2 bases from V and 3 from J, leaving 10 bases between them. The CDR3 contains 14 residues. CDR3 bases: TGTGCCAGCAGTTTAACAGGAATATACACTGAAGCTTTCTTT. It is translated as CASSLTGIYTEAFF.

This clone was seen a few times. The V call is TRBV12-3 or TRBV12-4, the J call TRBJ1-4; no clear D gene. The CDR3 extends over 13 amino acids. Trimming removed 5 bases at V and 10 bases at J, with 14 bases between. CDR3 nucleotide sequence: TGTGCCAGCAGTGACACAGATTTCGGAAAACTGTTTTTT. As protein: CASSDTDFGKLFF.

V gene TRBV20-1 combines with J gene TRBJ2-2, with D uncertain. Looked up from germline, CDR1 is DFQATT and CDR2 is SNEGSKA (reference sequence). The CDR3 is 14 residues long. V lost 3 bases to trimming and J lost 5 bases, with 13 bases between them. CDR3 nucleotides: TGCAGTGCTAGTCCGGCTCCCGGGACCGGGGAGCTGTTTTTT. This gives the protein CSASPAPGTGELFF.

This clone was detected only a few times. The genes are TRBV13 and TRBJ2-5; 10 positions agree with TRBD1. Germline V gives CDR1 PRHDT, CDR2 FYEKMQ (reference sequence). J lost 4 bases, V lost 7 bases, and 9 bases had no gene match. The CDR3 runs 15 residues. CDR3: CASTQQGTGVETQYF. The CDR3 DNA reads TGTGCCAGCACCCAGCAGGGGACAGGGGTAGAGACCCAGTACTTC.

V usage is TRBV13 and J usage is TRBJ2-1; D is uncertain. Trimming removed 0 bases at V and 9 bases at J, with 12 bases between. There are 14 residues in the CDR3. Per germline, CDR1 PRHDT and CDR2 FYEKMQ (reference sequence). The CDR3 nucleotides read TGTGCCAGCAGCTTAGGGGGTGGGCCCGGTGAGCAGTTCTTC. Its translation: CASSLGGGPGEQFF.

This chain links TRBV6-1 with TRBJ1-1; D gene unclear. Per the germline V gene, CDR1 is MNHNS and CDR2 is SASEGT. V was cut by 0 bases and J by 4 bases, with 9 bases left in between. This CDR3 is built from 14 residues. The CDR3 bases are TGTGCCAGCAGTGAAGCGGGGAGGTCCACTGAAGCTTTCTTT. Residues: CASSEAGRSTEAFF.

The chain uses TRBV6-4 and TRBJ2-3; tentative D call: TRBD2 (6 bases). The CDR3 spans 13 residues. V was clipped by 5 bases and J by 5 bases, with 11 bases between them. Germline V gene lookup returns CDR1 MRHNA and CDR2 SNTAGT. The CDR3 nucleotides are TGTGCCAGCAGTTGGAGGAGGGGAGATACGCAGTATTTT. It is translated as CASSWRRGDTQYF.

This clone was detected once. The CDR3 DNA sequence: TGCGCCAGCAGCCAAGGCGCCGGGTCACCCCTCCACTTT. This codes for CASSQGAGSPLHF. This rearrangement joins TRBV4-3 to TRBJ1-6; the D is unclear. V shed 1 base and J shed 10 bases, with 8 bases lying between them. The CDR3 extends over 13 amino acids. Germline V lookup: CDR1 LGHNA, CDR2 YSLEER.